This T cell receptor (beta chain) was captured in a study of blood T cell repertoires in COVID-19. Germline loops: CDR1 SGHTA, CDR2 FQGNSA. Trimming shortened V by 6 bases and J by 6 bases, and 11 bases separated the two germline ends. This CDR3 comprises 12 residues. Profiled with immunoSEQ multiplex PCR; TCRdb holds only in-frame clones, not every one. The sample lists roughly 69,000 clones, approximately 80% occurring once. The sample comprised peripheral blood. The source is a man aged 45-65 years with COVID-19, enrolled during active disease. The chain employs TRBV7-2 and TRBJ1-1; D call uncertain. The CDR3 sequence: CASSESYPEAFF. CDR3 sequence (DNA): TGTGCCAGCAGTGAGTCGTACCCTGAAGCTTTCTTT. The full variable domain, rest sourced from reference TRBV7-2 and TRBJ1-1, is GAGVSQSPSNKVTEKGKDVELRCDPISGHTALYWYRQSLGQGLEFLIYFQGNSAPDKSGLPSDRFSAERTGGSVSTLTIQRTQQEDSAVYLCASSESYPEAFFGQGTRLTVV.